This entry lists 7 T cell receptor beta chains sequenced from one sample in a study of shared clonotypes between healthy human individuals. The protocol was immunoSEQ multiplex PCR, while the TCRdb copy is restricted to in-frame clones and leaves out a portion. The table includes over a million clones, roughly 96% detected once. The sequenced sample was naive CD4+ T cells sorted from blood. Subset indicated: CD45RA+ positively selected. The receptors derive from a man aged 25 to 45 in good health.

V gene TRBV14 combines with J gene TRBJ2-3, with TRBD2 identical over 12 bases. CDR1 and CDR2 (germline): SGHDN, FVKESK. V lost 0 bases and J lost 4; bases outside the gene matches: 5. The CDR3 loop spans 17 amino acids. CDR3 nucleotide sequence: TGTGCCAGCAGCCAAGATCGCCTAGCGGGAGGGGCAGATACGCAGTATTTT. Translation: CASSQDRLAGGADTQYF.

The chain carries TRBV9 and TRBJ2-1, with D perhaps TRBD1 or TRBD2 (5 bases each). Trimming removed 4 bases from V and 0 bases from J, with 14 bases in between. The CDR3 runs 16 residues. The germline gives CDR1 SGDLS, CDR2 YYNGEE. CDR3: CASSLRGVSSYNEQFF. CDR3 bases: TGTGCCAGCAGCCTTAGAGGGGTCAGCTCCTACAATGAGCAGTTCTTC.

The rearrangement links TRBV28 to TRBJ2-6; 10 bases align to TRBD1. This CDR3 contains 18 residues. The germline CDR1 and CDR2 sequences are MDHEN and SYDVKM. The junction had 10 bases not matched to a gene; V was cut back by 8 bases and J by 0 bases. CDR3 in amino acids: CASQAWTGGLSGANVLTF. CDR3 nucleotide sequence: TGTGCCAGCCAAGCGTGGACAGGGGGGCTCTCTGGGGCCAACGTCCTGACTTTC.

This clone was recorded only once. Different DNA sequences within this sample yield the same CDR3. The rearrangement joins TRBV28 to TRBJ2-1, with 10 nucleotides matching TRBD2. Germline trimming cut 6 bases from V and 4 bases from J; bases unmatched to any gene: 6. CDR1 is MDHEN, CDR2 SYDVKM, per germline. The CDR3 covers 15 residues. In DNA form, the CDR3 reads TGTGCCAGCAGCTCTAGCGGGGGTTCTTACAATGAGCAGTTCTTC. Translated, it gives CASSSSGGSYNEQFF.

The J gene is TRBJ2-7, the V gene TRBV18; TRBD2 agrees at 7 bases. This CDR3 spans 14 amino acids. The germline V gene has CDR1 KGHSH and CDR2 LQKENI. Unmatched junction bases numbered 4, after V lost 2 bases and J lost 3 bases. The CDR3 bases are TGTGCCAGCTCACCATGGCGGGAGAGCTACGAGCAGTACTTC. Its protein product is CASSPWRESYEQYF.

The sample holds one count of this clone. CDR3 amino acids: CASGTVQNYGYTF. The CDR3 coding sequence is TGTGCCAGCGGAACCGTTCAGAACTATGGCTACACCTTC. This sequence joins TRBV19 and TRBJ1-2, with no clear D. Germline values: CDR1 LNHDA, CDR2 SQIVND (reference sequence). The CDR3 contains 13 residues. Deletions cut 9 bases from V and 2 bases from J, with 13 bases between.

This chain links TRBV16 with TRBJ2-7; D is ambiguous. The CDR3 is 15 amino acids. In germline, CDR1 is KGHSY, CDR2 FQNENV. V lost 4 bases, J lost 0 bases, and 13 bases lay in between. The CDR3 loop is CASSLGRAHSYEQYF. CDR3 DNA sequence: TGTGCCAGCAGCCTCGGTAGAGCGCACTCCTACGAGCAGTACTTC.